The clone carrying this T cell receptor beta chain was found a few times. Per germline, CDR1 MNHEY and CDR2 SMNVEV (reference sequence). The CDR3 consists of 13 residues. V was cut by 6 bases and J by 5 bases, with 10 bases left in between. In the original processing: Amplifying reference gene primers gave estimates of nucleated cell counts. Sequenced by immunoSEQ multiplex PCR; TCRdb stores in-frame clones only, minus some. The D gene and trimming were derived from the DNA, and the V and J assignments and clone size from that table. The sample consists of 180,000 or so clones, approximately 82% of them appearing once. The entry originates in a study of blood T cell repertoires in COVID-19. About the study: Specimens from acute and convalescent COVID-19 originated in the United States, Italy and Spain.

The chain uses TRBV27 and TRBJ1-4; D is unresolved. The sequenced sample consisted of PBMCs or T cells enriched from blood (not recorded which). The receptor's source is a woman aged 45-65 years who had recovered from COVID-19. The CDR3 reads CASSSLPNEKLFF. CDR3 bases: TGTGCCAGCAGCTCTCTACCCAATGAAAAACTGTTTTTT.